This paragraph covers one T cell receptor (beta chain) sequence. Other nucleotide sequences from this sample produce the same CDR3. Germline V gene sequence: CDR1 KGHSH, CDR2 LQKENI. This CDR3 is built from 15 residues. With 6 bases clipped from V and 4 bases from J, the junction kept 7 bases outside the gene matches. The method was immunoSEQ multiplex PCR; TCRdb's version includes in-frame clones alone and lacks a portion of them. The table shows under 2.5 million clones, with under 95% occurring only once. This record comes from a study of shared clonotypes between healthy human individuals. Sequencing used naive CD4+ T cells from PBMCs. The subset is: CD45RA+ positively selected. The source is a man between 18 and 29 years old in good health. Some clones in this sample may be carry-over from other donors' samples. This chain links TRBV18 with TRBJ2-2; 8 nucleotides agree with TRBD1. The CDR3 bases are TGTGCCAGCTCGCCGGGGACAGGCGCCACCGGGGAGCTGTTTTTT. Encoded protein: CASSPGTGATGELFF. Looking up the rest from reference TRBV18 and TRBJ2-2 gives the full variable domain: NAGVMQNPRHLVRRRGQEARLRCSPMKGHSHVYWYRQLPEEGLKFMVYLQKENIIDESGMPKERFSAEFPKEGPSILRIQQVVRGDSAAYFCASSPGTGATGELFFGEGSRLTVL.